A selection of T cell receptor beta chains follows, all from one sample in a study of blood T cell repertoires in COVID-19. The method was immunoSEQ multiplex PCR; TCRdb's version includes in-frame clones alone and lacks a portion of them. The sample has hundreds of thousands of clones, 87% seen once. Specimen: PBMCs or T cells enriched from blood (not recorded which). All receptors derive from a woman aged 40 to 50 who had recovered from COVID-19. Both conserved end residues are part of each CDR3. The D gene is left open where the match is weak. Some rows mark clone size as missing; the rest say once, few, many or name a class of expanded clone.

V	size	D	J	DNA	CDR3
TRBV20-1	once	TRBD2	TRBJ2-3	TGCAGTGCTAGTAGGGGTCTAGTGGGAGGGGGCACAGATACGCAGTATTTT	CSASRGLVGGGTDTQYF
TRBV20-1	few	TRBD2	TRBJ2-3	TGCAGTGCTAGTTCAGCGGGAGGCACAGATACGCAGTATTTT	CSASSAGGTDTQYF
TRBV6-2/TRBV6-3	NA	TRBD2	TRBJ2-7	TGTGCCAGCAGTTACCAGCGGGAGTGGTACGAGCAGTACTTC	CASSYQREWYEQYF
TRBV7-2	NA	NA	TRBJ2-2	TGTGCCAGCAGCGCTTGGGGGGCCGGGGAGCTGTTTTTT	CASSAWGAGELFF
TRBV19	few	NA	TRBJ1-4	TGTGCCAGTAGTCGCGGGCGTCGGGCCGGTGGGGAAAAACTGTTTTTT	CASSRGRRAGGEKLFF
TRBV5-6	NA	NA	TRBJ1-5	TGTGCCAGCAGCTTGGGACAGGCGATCAATCAGCCCCAGCATTTT	CASSLGQAINQPQHF
TRBV18	NA	TRBD1	TRBJ1-1	TGTGCCAGCTCACCCCTTACAGGGGGCGAAGCTTTCTTT	CASSPLTGGEAFF
TRBV7-6	NA	TRBD2	TRBJ2-6	TGTGCCAGCAGCTTGGAGGGACTAGCGGGGACTGGGGCCAACGTCCTGACTTTC	CASSLEGLAGTGANVLTF
TRBV24-1	NA	NA	TRBJ2-2	TGTGCCACCAGTTTTTCCTCGAACACCGGGGAGCTGTTTTTT	CATSFSSNTGELFF
TRBV2	NA	TRBD2	TRBJ2-5	TGTGCCAGCAGCGAAAGGACTAGCGGGGAAGAGACCCAGTACTTC	CASSERTSGEETQYF
TRBV5-6	NA	NA	TRBJ2-3	TGTGCCAGCAGCTTGGGGCTCACCACAGATACGCAGTATTTT	CASSLGLTTDTQYF
TRBV7-9	NA	NA	TRBJ2-7	TGTGCCAGCAGCCCTGAGGCGGGGTCCTACGAGCAGTACTTC	CASSPEAGSYEQYF
TRBV2	NA	NA	TRBJ2-1	TGTGCCAGCAGAGCCACTACCGGCGGGACGAATGAGCAGTTCTTC	CASRATTGGTNEQFF
TRBV11-1	few	TRBD1	TRBJ1-1	TGTGCCAGCAGGAGCAGGGGGCAGTTGTCAGGGGCTTTCTTT	CASRSRGQLSGAFF
TRBV12-3/TRBV12-4	NA	NA	TRBJ1-2	TGTGCCAGCAGTGCTCGTTCGGGGGGCTACACCTTC	CASSARSGGYTF
TRBV7-2	NA	NA	TRBJ1-6	TGTGCCAGCAGCCAATCGGGGTACCTGAATTCACCCCTCCACTTT	CASSQSGYLNSPLHF
TRBV7-3	NA	TRBD1	TRBJ1-1	TGTGCCAGCAGCTTAAAGCCAACAGGGGTTGAAGCTTTCTTT	CASSLKPTGVEAFF